One T cell receptor (beta chain) is described in this entry. These data belong to a study of blood T cell repertoires in COVID-19. Study context: The analysed material was cDNA or gDNA that came from T cells, B-cell-depleted T cells, or PBMCs.

Sequenced by immunoSEQ multiplex PCR; TCRdb stores in-frame clones only, minus some. Of over 50,000 clones in the sample, just under 80% were seen once. V lost 0 bases to trimming and J lost 2 bases, with 19 bases between them. Per germline, CDR1 MNHEY and CDR2 SMNVEV (reference sequence). The CDR3 has 18 residues. The J gene is TRBJ1-1, the V gene TRBV27; a weak D match, TRBD1 (5 bases). This TCR was sampled from a human donor with active or convalescent COVID-19. The donor label of this sample is uncertain. Sequencing was performed on peripheral blood. The CDR3 is CASSLSGGGGWGNTEAFF. The CDR3 DNA reads TGTGCCAGCAGTTTATCTGGGGGGGGAGGTTGGGGTAACACTGAAGCTTTCTTT.